There are a few counts of the clone carrying this TCR beta chain. Profiled with immunoSEQ multiplex PCR; TCRdb holds only in-frame clones, not every one. The data contain 95,000 to 150,000 clones, about 88% of them singletons. This specimen belongs to a study of blood T cell repertoires in COVID-19. Study summary: Spain, Italy and the United States supplied samples that represented acute and convalescent COVID-19. PBMCs, B-cell-depleted T cells, or T cells were the source of the cDNA or gDNA that made up the material.

The CDR3 has 15 amino acids. V gave up 7 bases and J gave up 0 bases, with 16 bases separating them. The germline V gene encodes CDR1 LNHDA and CDR2 SQIVND (reference sequence). The TCR was taken from a woman older than 75 with acute or convalescent COVID-19. This chain joins TRBV19 and TRBJ2-7; possible D gene TRBD1, 6 bases. Sequencing was done on a sample of peripheral blood. The CDR3 bases are TGTGCCAGTACTCCCTCGACAGGAGGCTCCTACGAGCAGTACTTC. Protein sequence: CASTPSTGGSYEQYF.